Below, 7 T cell receptor beta chains from the same sample are listed, as sequenced in a study of blood T cell repertoires in COVID-19. Some clones are missing from TCRdb's copy, which holds only in-frame ones; the method was immunoSEQ multiplex PCR. This table has 60,000 or so clones, approximately 84% appearing once. Sequencing was done on a sample of peripheral blood. The receptors derive from a man between 60 and 75 years old with acute or convalescent COVID-19.

This clone showed up just once. The CDR3 DNA reads TGTGCCAGCAGTTATGAAGTCGGGGGTTCGGGCAATGAGCAGTTCTTC. Its protein is CASSYEVGGSGNEQFF. The rearrangement joins TRBV6-2 or TRBV6-3 to TRBJ2-1; perhaps TRBD2 as D (6 bases). Trimming took off 3 bases at V and 6 bases at J, with 18 bases between the two ends. CDR1 and CDR2 from the germline V gene are MNHEY and SVGEGT. There are 16 residues in the CDR3.

The chain carries TRBV6-1 and TRBJ2-3, with D unclear. Germline loops: CDR1 MNHNS, CDR2 SASEGT. The CDR3 is 14 residues long. Trimming shortened V by 0 bases and J by 6 bases, and 10 bases separated the two germline ends. The CDR3 is CASSEALRVDTQYF. The CDR3 DNA reads as TGTGCCAGCAGTGAAGCGCTTCGCGTGGATACGCAGTATTTT.

The chain has TRBV6-4 and TRBJ2-3; D is uncertain. V was trimmed by 5 bases and J by 3 bases, leaving 12 bases between them. From germline, CDR1 is MRHNA and CDR2 SNTAGT. The CDR3 is 14 amino acids. The CDR3 DNA is TGTGCCAGCAGTTATAGCTTCGGTACAGATACGCAGTATTTT. It specifies CASSYSFGTDTQYF.

The chain uses TRBV7-9 and TRBJ1-1; D might be TRBD1 (5 bases). Germline CDR1 SEHNR, CDR2 FQNEAQ (reference sequence). The germline V and J ends were trimmed by 9 bases and 10 bases, with 15 bases remaining between them. The CDR3 has 11 amino acids. CDR3 residues: CASSPWGGAFF. The CDR3 DNA reads TGTGCCAGTTCCCCTTGGGGGGGAGCTTTCTTT. The full variable domain, its missing parts supplied by reference TRBV7-9 and TRBJ1-1, is DTGVSQNPRHKITKRGQNVTFRCDPISEHNRLYWYRQTLGQGPEFLTYFQNEAQLEKSRLLSDRFSAERPKGSFSTLEIQRTEQGDSAMYLCASSPWGGAFFGQGTRLTVV.

This clone was counted a single time. V gene TRBV5-1 combines with J gene TRBJ1-5, with D possibly matching TRBD1 (6 bases). V was clipped by 5 bases and J by 1 base, with 13 bases between them. The CDR3 extends over 15 amino acids. Germline V gene sequence: CDR1 SGHRS, CDR2 YFSETQ. Here the CDR3 DNA reads TGCGCCAGCAGTTTACAGGGAGGGAGCAATCAGCCCCAGCATTTT. Translation: CASSLQGGSNQPQHF.

This clone was observed a single time. This chain connects TRBV15 to TRBJ1-3, with D possibly being TRBD1 (6 bases). CDR1 is LNHNV, CDR2 YYDKDF, per germline (reference sequence). This CDR3 spans 16 amino acids. V dropped 8 bases and J dropped 0 bases, with 17 bases sitting between them. The DNA for the CDR3 is TGTGCCACCGAAATTGGACAGACCTCCTCTGGAAACACCATATATTTT. This sequence encodes CATEIGQTSSGNTIYF. The full variable domain, in which reference TRBV15 and TRBJ1-3 provide the parts outside the CDR3, is DAMVIQNPRYQVTQFGKPVTLSCSQTLNHNVMYWYQQKSSQAPKLLFHYYDKDFNNEADTPDNFQSRRPNTSFCFLDIRSPGLGDTAMYLCATEIGQTSSGNTIYFGEGSWLTVV.

This clone was seen a few times. The J gene is TRBJ1-5, the V gene TRBV2; a possible D gene is TRBD1 (5 bases). The CDR3 extends over 16 amino acids. The germline gives CDR1 SNHLY, CDR2 FYNNEI. Deletions cut 4 bases from V and 5 bases from J, with 18 bases between. CDR3 loop: CASSGRGDYEDQPQHF. CDR3 DNA: TGTGCCAGCAGTGGTAGAGGGGACTACGAGGATCAGCCCCAGCATTTT.